The 30 T cell receptor beta chains given below trace back to one sample, sequenced in a study of T cell repertoires in cytomegalovirus infection. A single record per CDR3 protein comes from TCRdb applying MiXCR to the reads. The sample includes about 400,000 distinct CDR3 sequences, around a sixth of them seen just once. Sequenced sample: PBMCs. The receptor set was obtained from a human donor in good health (CMV status not recorded). Some clones in this sample may be carry-over from other donors' samples.

The table lists this clonotype with many counts. The chain uses TRBV7-9 and TRBJ2-7, with D unresolved. The CDR3 contains 12 residues. The V gene's germline CDR1 is SEHNR and CDR2 FQNEAQ (reference sequence). Trimming cost V 11 bases and J 4 bases, with 15 bases left between them. CDR3 DNA: TGTGCCTCCGGCGGCGGACCATACGAGCAGTACTTC. Protein sequence: CASGGGPYEQYF. Full variable domain (outside the CDR3, taken from reference TRBV7-9 and TRBJ2-7): DTGVSQNPRHKITKRGQNVTFRCDPISEHNRLYWYRQTLGQGPEFLTYFQNEAQLEKSRLLSDRFSAERPKGSFSTLEIQRTEQGDSAMYLCASGGGPYEQYFGPGTRLTVT.

In this sample, this clonotype turned up a few times. The chain has TRBV7-9 and TRBJ2-5; 9 bases are shared with TRBD2. J lost 5 bases, V lost 1 base, and 11 bases had no gene match. The CDR3 runs to 17 residues. CDR1 SEHNR and CDR2 FQNEAQ come from the germline V gene (reference sequence). CDR3 DNA: TGTGCCAGCAGCTTAGAGCGCGGGAGGGCCTCCTGGGAGACCCAGTACTTC. This encodes CASSLERGRASWETQYF.

This clonotype has a handful of counts. This chain connects TRBV4-1 to TRBJ1-4; unclear D gene. Trimming shortened V by 4 bases and J by 8 bases, and 32 bases separated the two germline ends. This CDR3 is 20 amino acids long. Germline V CDR1 and CDR2: MGHRA, YSYEKL. In nucleotides, the CDR3 is TGCGCCAGCAGCCGGCTTTTAATGGGTGTTTGGCAGGCCCGAATGGAAAAACTGTTTTTT. Protein: CASSRLLMGVWQARMEKLFF.

This clonotype was counted only a few times. The chain has TRBV12-3 or TRBV12-4 and TRBJ2-7; TRBD2 is a possible D gene (6 bases). Trimming took 1 base from V and 5 from J, leaving 15 bases between them. The CDR3 spans 15 residues. The CDR3 sequence is CASSLGWATRDEQYF. Here the CDR3 DNA reads TGTGCCAGCAGTTTAGGTTGGGCGACTAGGGACGAGCAGTACTTC.

This clonotype turned up a few times. The V gene is TRBV2, the J gene TRBJ2-3; 10 bases line up with TRBD2. The CDR3 is 17 amino acids. V shed 4 bases, J shed 4 bases, and the junction held 11 bases outside the gene matches. CDR1 is SNHLY and CDR2 is FYNNEI in the germline V gene. CDR3 in amino acids: CASSASGRAGYADTQYF. In DNA, the CDR3 is TGTGCCAGCAGTGCTAGCGGGAGAGCAGGCTATGCAGATACGCAGTATTTT.

This clonotype was seen ten or more times. The V gene is TRBV28, the J gene TRBJ1-1; 7 nucleotides match TRBD1. The CDR3 sequence is 12 residues long. From germline, CDR1 is MDHEN and CDR2 SYDVKM. Trimming at V came to 11 bases and at J to 1 base, leaving 4 bases not matched to a gene. This chain's CDR3 is CAGGTENTEAFF. CDR3 sequence (DNA): TGTGCCGGCGGGACAGAGAACACTGAAGCTTTCTTT.

This clonotype was found a few times. The chain links TRBV5-5 to TRBJ2-2, with TRBD1 matching over 7 bases. This CDR3 has 16 residues. V lost 4 bases, J lost 2 bases, and 8 bases stayed unmatched. The germline V gene encodes CDR1 SGHKS and CDR2 YYEKEE (reference sequence). CDR3 loop: CASSRKGTDNTGELFF. The CDR3 region has the DNA TGTGCCAGCAGCAGGAAGGGGACAGACAACACCGGGGAGCTGTTTTTT.

The CDR3 is CASSFTSGTSLSYEQYF. CDR3 DNA: TGTGCCAGCAGCTTTACCTCCGGGACTAGCTTAAGTTACGAGCAGTACTTC. The chain couples TRBV7-2 to TRBJ2-7, with 9 bases identical to TRBD2. The CDR3 runs 17 residues. After removal of 3 bases from V and 4 bases from J, the junction contained 13 bases not matched to a gene. The germline CDR1 and CDR2 sequences are SGHTA and FQGNSA.

This clonotype was seen a handful of times. CDR3 sequence reads: CASRTRRDINLNYGYTF. CDR3 sequence (DNA): TGTGCCAGCAGGACCCGCCGGGACATAAACCTTAACTATGGCTACACCTTC. V gene TRBV7-2 combines with J gene TRBJ1-2, with TRBD1 as a possible D gene (6 bases). The germline V and J ends were trimmed by 6 bases and 1 base, with 21 bases remaining between them. The CDR3 spans 17 residues. Per germline, CDR1 SGHTA and CDR2 FQGNSA.

Only a few counts were recorded for this clonotype. This chain connects TRBV18 to TRBJ2-4; D is perhaps TRBD2 (5 bases). This CDR3 contains 21 residues. CDR1 KGHSH and CDR2 LQKENI come from the germline V gene. The ends were cut back, 3 bases at V and 0 bases at J, with 27 bases in the middle. In nucleotides, the CDR3 is TGTGCCAGCTCACCCTGGACTTTACAAAAGAGTTTATTACTAGCCAAAAACATTCAGTACTTC. Amino acids: CASSPWTLQKSLLLAKNIQYF.

The genes are TRBV7-2 and TRBJ2-1; maybe TRBD2 (7 bases). V lost 0 bases and J 3 bases, leaving 15 bases between the germline ends. Germline V lookup: CDR1 SGHTA, CDR2 FQGNSA. CDR3 size: 17 residues. CDR3 DNA sequence: TGTGCCAGCAGCTTAGCTCCCACGGGGGGCCTCTACAATGAGCAGTTCTTC. Its protein product is CASSLAPTGGLYNEQFF.

This clonotype came up a few times. The chain uses TRBV6-6 and TRBJ2-1; D not resolved. CDR1 is MNHNY and CDR2 is SVGAGI in the germline V gene (reference sequence). V dropped 3 bases and J dropped 0 bases, with 9 bases sitting between them. The CDR3 extends over 15 amino acids. CDR3 DNA sequence: TGTGCCAGCAGTTATGACCCCAGCTCCTACAATGAGCAGTTCTTC. This translates into CASSYDPSSYNEQFF.

The chain has TRBV20-1 and TRBJ1-1, with 8 bases aligning to TRBD1. The germline V gene encodes CDR1 DFQATT and CDR2 SNEGSKA (reference sequence). V shed 5 bases, J shed 3 bases, and the junction held 5 bases outside the gene matches. The CDR3 has 13 residues. The CDR3 is CSASDRADTEAFF. In DNA form, the CDR3 reads TGCAGTGCTTCGGACAGGGCGGACACTGAAGCTTTCTTT.

This rearrangement joins TRBV7-9 to TRBJ1-1; 7 nucleotides match TRBD1. CDR3 length: 15 amino acids. The germline V gene has CDR1 SEHNR and CDR2 FQNEAQ (reference sequence). Trimming cost V 5 bases and J 2 bases; bases outside gene matches: 8. CDR3 nucleotide sequence: TGTGCCAGCAGCGAATGGGACAGACCAAACACTGAAGCTTTCTTT. Its protein product is CASSEWDRPNTEAFF. Using reference TRBV7-9 and TRBJ1-1 for the parts outside the CDR3, the full variable domain is DTGVSQNPRHKITKRGQNVTFRCDPISEHNRLYWYRQTLGQGPEFLTYFQNEAQLEKSRLLSDRFSAERPKGSFSTLEIQRTEQGDSAMYLCASSEWDRPNTEAFFGQGTRLTVV.

This clonotype was seen repeatedly, ten times or more. The rearrangement joins TRBV5-6 to TRBJ2-3; D is undetermined. The germline gives CDR1 SGHDT, CDR2 YYEEEE. V was clipped by 5 bases and J by 1 base, with 8 bases between them. The CDR3 loop spans 13 amino acids. This chain's CDR3 is CASSFLGTDTQYF. The CDR3 nucleotides read TGTGCCAGCAGTTTTCTGGGCACAGATACGCAGTATTTT.

This clonotype turned up a few times. The CDR3 DNA is TGTGCCAGCTCAGCTACGGGACTCTCCTACGAGCAGTACTTC. It specifies CASSATGLSYEQYF. The chain is built from TRBV18 and TRBJ2-7; D perhaps matches TRBD2 (6 bases). With 5 bases removed from V and 0 bases from J, the gap between germline ends came to 11 bases. Looked up from germline, CDR1 is KGHSH and CDR2 is LQKENI. The CDR3 totals 14 residues.

The V call is TRBV5-1, the J call TRBJ2-7; D gene unclear. V lost 0 bases and J lost 2, with 9 bases in between. Germline CDR1 and CDR2: SGHRS and YFSETQ. CDR3 length: 14 residues. CDR3 DNA sequence: TGCGCCAGCAGCTTGGTAGAGTGGGCCTACGAGCAGTACTTC. This encodes CASSLVEWAYEQYF.

In the case of this clonotype: Mismatch with germline at one junction end may stem from a read error. The chain joins TRBV28 to TRBJ1-4; D perhaps matches TRBD1 (5 bases). The CDR3 length is 13 residues. From germline, CDR1 is MDHEN and CDR2 SYDVKM. DNA of the CDR3: TGTGCCAGGGGGCAGCCAACTAATGAAAAACTGTTGTTT. Its protein is CARGQPTNEKLLF.

This clonotype was counted a few times. The genes are TRBV20-1 and TRBJ1-6; 8 nucleotides agree with TRBD1. The ends lost 4 bases at V and 8 bases at J; junction bases unmatched: 7. Germline CDR1 DFQATT, CDR2 SNEGSKA (reference sequence). This CDR3 spans 14 amino acids. CDR3 bases: TGCAGTGCTAAAAAAGGACAGGGAGATTCACCCCTCCACTTT. It specifies CSAKKGQGDSPLHF.

Note on this clonotype: At one end, the junction sequence differs from germline, possibly due to a read error. The chain uses TRBV4-1 and TRBJ2-2, with TRBD1 matching 7 bases. Germline loops: CDR1 MGHRA, CDR2 YSYEKL. CDR3 length: 17 residues. CDR3 DNA sequence: TGCGCCACCAGCCGAGGACCCTTGACAGGGAAACCCGGGGAGCTGTTTTTT. It translates to CATSRGPLTGKPGELFF.

This chain joins TRBV6-8 and TRBJ1-1, with 10 bases matching TRBD1. The trim removed 5 bases at V and 4 bases at J, leaving 4 bases unmatched. Germline values: CDR1 MNHGY, CDR2 SAAAGT. The CDR3 has 14 residues. The CDR3 nucleotides read TGTGCCAGCAGTGGACGGACAGGGGGCACTGAAGCTTTCTTT. Translation gives CASSGRTGGTEAFF.

There are many counts of this clonotype. The CDR3 protein is CASSLGSGSLGETQYF. The DNA of the CDR3 is TGTGCCAGCAGCTTAGGTAGCGGTTCCCTGGGGGAGACCCAGTACTTC. J is TRBJ2-5 and V is TRBV7-2, with TRBD2 as a possible D gene (6 bases). Germline V lookup: CDR1 SGHTA, CDR2 FQGNSA. CDR3 length equals 16 residues. The V end lost 1 base, the J end lost 5 bases, and 17 bases lay between the germline ends.

J is TRBJ2-7 and V is TRBV7-2; D gene ambiguous. The V and J ends lost 2 bases and 6 bases respectively, with 14 bases between them. The germline V gene encodes CDR1 SGHTA and CDR2 FQGNSA. The CDR3 runs 14 residues. CDR3 nucleotides: TGTGCCAGCAGCTTAACAGCGTTCCCCGGCGAGCAGTACTTC. Translated, it gives CASSLTAFPGEQYF. Full variable domain (missing parts from reference TRBV7-2 and TRBJ2-7): GAGVSQSPSNKVTEKGKDVELRCDPISGHTALYWYRQSLGQGLEFLIYFQGNSAPDKSGLPSDRFSAERTGGSVSTLTIQRTQQEDSAVYLCASSLTAFPGEQYFGPGTRLTVT.

The chain employs TRBV10-3 and TRBJ1-6; TRBD1 agrees at 7 bases. The CDR3 extends over 15 amino acids. Trimming at V came to 10 bases and at J to 0 bases, leaving 6 bases not matched to a gene. Germline-derived CDR1 and CDR2 are ENHRY and SYGVKD. The CDR3 here is CATGRQGSYNSPLHF. The CDR3, as DNA: TGTGCCACCGGGAGACAGGGCTCCTATAATTCACCCCTCCACTTT.

This clonotype was seen ten or more times. The V gene is TRBV7-2, the J gene TRBJ2-3, with D unresolved. This CDR3 spans 14 amino acids. V lost 5 bases and J 4 bases, leaving 13 bases between the germline ends. CDR1 is SGHTA, CDR2 FQGNSA, per germline. CDR3 amino acids: CASSPGSDPDTQYF. In DNA, the CDR3 is TGTGCCAGCAGCCCCGGATCAGACCCAGATACGCAGTATTTT.

This clonotype turned up a few times. The CDR3 DNA reads as TGTGCCAGCAGCTCCTTGAGCGGACTAGGGGACAATGAGCAGTTCTTC. It specifies CASSSLSGLGDNEQFF. V usage is TRBV11-2 and J usage is TRBJ2-1; 7 bases fit TRBD2. From germline, CDR1 is SGHAT and CDR2 FQNNGV. Trimming took 4 bases from V and 5 from J; bases not matched to a gene: 11. The CDR3 is made up of 16 amino acids.

This chain joins TRBV20-1 and TRBJ2-5, with TRBD2 matching 10 bases. CDR1 is DFQATT and CDR2 is SNEGSKA in the germline V gene (reference sequence). The CDR3 spans 15 residues. J gave up 5 bases and V 6 bases, and 12 bases lay outside the gene matches. The CDR3 bases are TGCAGTGCAAAAGTTGTAGCGGGGGGTATGGAGACCCAGTACTTC. Translating it yields CSAKVVAGGMETQYF.

This clonotype was seen repeatedly, ten times or more. The chain uses TRBV7-2 and TRBJ2-5, with 8 bases aligning to TRBD2. Germline CDR1 SGHTA, CDR2 FQGNSA. The CDR3 spans 14 residues. V shed 3 bases and J 4 bases; nucleotides not matched to a gene: 4. The CDR3 protein is CASSFRTSRETQYF. The CDR3 nucleotides are TGTGCCAGCAGCTTTCGGACTAGCAGAGAGACCCAGTACTTC.

This clonotype was seen a few times. The chain links TRBV7-2 to TRBJ2-1; TRBD2 matches 7 bases. The V gene's germline CDR1 is SGHTA and CDR2 FQGNSA. The V gene end was trimmed by 5 bases and the J gene end by 13 bases; junction bases not matched to a gene: 5. The CDR3 is made up of 11 amino acids. CDR3 loop: CASSRSGPQFF. The CDR3 coding sequence is TGTGCCAGCAGCCGTAGCGGGCCACAGTTCTTC.

Remarks on this clonotype: A much larger clone differs by one base, so this may be a read error. V and J are TRBV7-2 and TRBJ1-1; perhaps TRBD1 as D (5 bases). CDR1 is SGHTA and CDR2 is FQGNSA in the germline V gene. This CDR3 contains 13 residues. CDR3 sequence reads: CASSLNRGTGAFF. The CDR3 DNA sequence: TGTGCCAGCAGCTTAAACCGGGGCACTGGAGCTTTCTTT.